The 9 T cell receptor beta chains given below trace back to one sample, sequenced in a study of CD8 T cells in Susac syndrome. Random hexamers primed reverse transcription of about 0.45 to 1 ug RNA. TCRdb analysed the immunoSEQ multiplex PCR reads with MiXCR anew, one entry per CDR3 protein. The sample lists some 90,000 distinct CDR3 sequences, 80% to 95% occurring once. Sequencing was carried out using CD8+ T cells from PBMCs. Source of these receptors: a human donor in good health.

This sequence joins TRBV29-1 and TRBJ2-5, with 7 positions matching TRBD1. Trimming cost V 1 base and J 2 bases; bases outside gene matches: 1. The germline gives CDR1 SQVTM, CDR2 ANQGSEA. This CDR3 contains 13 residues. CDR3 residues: CSVEADRQETQYF. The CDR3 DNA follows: TGCAGCGTTGAAGCGGACAGGCAAGAGACCCAGTACTTC.

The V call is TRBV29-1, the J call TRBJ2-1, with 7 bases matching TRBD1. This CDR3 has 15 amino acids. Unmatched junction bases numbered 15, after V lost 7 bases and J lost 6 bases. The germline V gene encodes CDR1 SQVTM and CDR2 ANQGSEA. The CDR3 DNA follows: TGCAGCGGGAGAGCGTCCGACAGGGCGGGCAATGAGCAGTTCTTC. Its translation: CSGRASDRAGNEQFF.

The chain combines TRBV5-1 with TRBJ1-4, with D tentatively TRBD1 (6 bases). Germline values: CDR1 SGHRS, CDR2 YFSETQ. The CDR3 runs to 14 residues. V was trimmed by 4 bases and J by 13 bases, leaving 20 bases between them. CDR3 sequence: CASSPPGQLNRLFF. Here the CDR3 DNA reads TGCGCCAGCAGCCCACCAGGACAGCTGAACAGACTGTTTTTT.

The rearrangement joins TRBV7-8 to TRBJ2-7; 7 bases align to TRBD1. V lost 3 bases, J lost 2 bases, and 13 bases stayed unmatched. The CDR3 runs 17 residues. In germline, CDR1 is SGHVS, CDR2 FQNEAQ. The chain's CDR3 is CASSFDVLGTAPYEQYF. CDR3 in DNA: TGTGCCAGCAGCTTCGACGTCCTAGGGACAGCGCCCTACGAGCAGTACTTC.

CDR3: CASSIPGQGSTGELFF. DNA of the CDR3: TGTGCCAGCAGCATTCCGGGACAGGGTAGCACCGGGGAGCTGTTTTTT. This chain uses TRBV13 with TRBJ2-2; 9 bases agree with TRBD1. The J segment lost 4 bases and the V segment lost 5 bases, leaving 8 bases of the junction unmatched. The length of the CDR3 is 16 residues. The germline V gene has CDR1 PRHDT and CDR2 FYEKMQ (reference sequence).

In DNA form, the CDR3 reads TGTGCCAGCAGCCAAGGAAATTTACACCCGGAGCAGTTCTTC. It encodes CASSQGNLHPEQFF. The V call is TRBV4-2, the J call TRBJ2-1; no clear D gene. This CDR3 comprises 14 residues. Trimming removed 1 base from V and 10 bases from J, with 14 bases in between. Germline CDR1 LGHNA, CDR2 YNFKEQ.

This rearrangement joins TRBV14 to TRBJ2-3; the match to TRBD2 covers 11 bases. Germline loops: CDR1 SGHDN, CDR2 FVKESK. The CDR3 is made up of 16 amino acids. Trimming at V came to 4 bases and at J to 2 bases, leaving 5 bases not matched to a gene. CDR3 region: CASSLGLAVITDTQYF. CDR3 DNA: TGTGCCAGCAGCCTGGGACTAGCGGTAATCACAGATACGCAGTATTTT.

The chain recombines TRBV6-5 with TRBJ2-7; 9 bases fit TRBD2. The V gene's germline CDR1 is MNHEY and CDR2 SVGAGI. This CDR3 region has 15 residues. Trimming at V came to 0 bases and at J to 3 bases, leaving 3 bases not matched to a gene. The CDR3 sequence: CASSYSSGGFYEQYF. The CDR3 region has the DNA TGTGCCAGCAGTTACTCAAGCGGGGGGTTCTACGAGCAGTACTTC.

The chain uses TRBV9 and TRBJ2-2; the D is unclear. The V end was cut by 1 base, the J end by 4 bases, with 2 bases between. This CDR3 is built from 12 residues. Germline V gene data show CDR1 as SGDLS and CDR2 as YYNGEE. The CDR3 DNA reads TGTGCCAGCAGCGTATTCACCGGGGAGCTGTTTTTT. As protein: CASSVFTGELFF.